This passage covers 22 T cell receptor beta chains from one sample sequenced in a study of graft-versus-host responses after intestinal transplantation. These receptors' antigens are unknown. TCRdb keeps only in-frame clones here, not all; method: immunoSEQ multiplex PCR. The table records about 26,000 clones, over 80% of them present only once. Here the sequenced sample was unstimulated CD4+ T cells sorted from spleen or lymph node cells, taken before intestinal transplant. These TCRs come from a human donor who received an intestinal transplant.

The rearrangement joins TRBV5-4 to TRBJ2-1, with TRBD2 identical over 9 bases. Germline CDR1 reads SGHNT; CDR2 reads YYREEE (reference sequence). Trimming took 4 bases from V and 1 from J; bases not matched to a gene: 3. This CDR3 region has 15 residues. CDR3 nucleotide sequence: TGTGCCAGCAGCCGGACTAGCGAATCCTACAATGAGCAGTTCTTC. It is translated as CASSRTSESYNEQFF.

The V call is TRBV7-3, the J call TRBJ2-1, with D tentatively TRBD1 (6 bases). CDR1 and CDR2 (germline): SGHTA, FQGTGA. The CDR3 is 15 amino acids. The V end was cut by 2 bases, the J end by 2 bases, with 10 bases between. CDR3 sequence reads: CASSLLPGAYNEQFF. As DNA, the CDR3 is TGTGCCAGCAGCTTACTCCCAGGGGCCTACAATGAGCAGTTCTTC.

This chain connects TRBV29-1 to TRBJ1-1; 8 nucleotides line up with TRBD1. Per germline, CDR1 SQVTM and CDR2 ANQGSEA. The CDR3 sequence is 15 residues long. The J segment lost 0 bases and the V segment lost 4 bases, leaving 7 bases of the junction unmatched. The CDR3 DNA reads as TGCAGCGTTGTAGGGGCAGGGGGCATGAACACTGAAGCTTTCTTT. Translated, it gives CSVVGAGGMNTEAFF.

The chain couples TRBV6-9 to TRBJ2-7; weak D call: TRBD2 (6 bases). Germline V gene data show CDR1 as MNHGY and CDR2 as SVAAGI. V lost 3 bases and J lost 3, with 9 bases in between. The length of the CDR3 is 13 residues. As DNA, the CDR3 is TGTGCCAGCAGTTACCCGACTAGCTACGAGCAGTACTTC. It specifies CASSYPTSYEQYF.

The V call is TRBV6-5, the J call TRBJ2-2, with TRBD2 matching over 7 bases. After removal of 2 bases from V and 4 bases from J, the junction contained 7 bases not matched to a gene. Germline-derived CDR1 and CDR2 are MNHEY and SVGAGI. The CDR3 contains 16 residues. CDR3 in DNA: TGTGCCAGCAGTTACACCGCGGGAGCGGGCACCGGGGAGCTGTTTTTT. It codes for CASSYTAGAGTGELFF.

The chain has TRBV5-1 and TRBJ2-5, with D unresolved. V lost 0 bases and J 0 bases, leaving 15 bases between the germline ends. This CDR3 comprises 17 residues. Germline V gene data show CDR1 as SGHRS and CDR2 as YFSETQ. CDR3: CASSLAEFGTYQETQYF. The CDR3 DNA is TGCGCCAGCAGCTTGGCCGAATTCGGCACGTACCAAGAGACCCAGTACTTC.

This chain uses TRBV19 with TRBJ2-3; tentative D call: TRBD2 (5 bases). Germline V gene data show CDR1 as LNHDA and CDR2 as SQIVND (reference sequence). V was trimmed by 2 bases and J by 2 bases, leaving 5 bases between them. This CDR3 is built from 13 residues. CDR3 sequence reads: CASSILATDTQYF. In DNA form, the CDR3 reads TGTGCCAGTAGTATACTAGCCACAGATACGCAGTATTTT.

V and J are TRBV7-9 and TRBJ1-1; perhaps TRBD1 as D (6 bases). CDR1 and CDR2 (germline): SEHNR, FQNEAQ (reference sequence). The V end was cut by 0 bases, the J end by 8 bases, with 10 bases between. The CDR3 contains 13 residues. In nucleotides, the CDR3 is TGTGCCAGCAGCTTAGCGGGGGCGCAAGAAGCTTTCTTT. This translates into CASSLAGAQEAFF.

The chain combines TRBV11-2 with TRBJ2-2; D possibly corresponds to TRBD2 (6 bases). The CDR3 is made up of 13 amino acids. V lost 5 bases and J 6 bases, leaving 10 bases between the germline ends. CDR1 and CDR2 from the germline V gene are SGHAT and FQNNGV. The CDR3 DNA reads as TGTGCCAGCAGCCCCCGGAGGGCCGGGGAGCTGTTTTTT. It codes for CASSPRRAGELFF.

The chain couples TRBV28 to TRBJ2-1, with 13 bases matching TRBD2. The germline CDR1 and CDR2 sequences are MDHEN and SYDVKM. V lost 2 bases and J lost 7; bases outside the gene matches: 8. The CDR3 is 17 amino acids. The CDR3 protein is CASSLGTSGITVNEQFF. In nucleotides, the CDR3 is TGTGCCAGCAGTTTAGGGACTAGCGGGATTACCGTTAATGAGCAGTTCTTC.

The J gene is TRBJ2-3, the V gene TRBV19; D perhaps matches TRBD2 (6 bases). The CDR3 extends over 17 amino acids. Germline loops: CDR1 LNHDA, CDR2 SQIVND (reference sequence). Trimming stripped 1 base from V and 0 bases from J, with 14 bases between. CDR3 region: CASSIVPAGLSTDTQYF. CDR3 DNA sequence: TGTGCCAGTAGTATAGTCCCAGCGGGTCTAAGCACAGATACGCAGTATTTT.

The J gene is TRBJ2-3, the V gene TRBV7-9; D remains ambiguous. Germline V gives CDR1 SEHNR, CDR2 FQNEAQ (reference sequence). Trimming pared 8 bases from V and 0 bases from J, leaving 9 bases between. This CDR3 is built from 13 residues. The CDR3 DNA sequence: TGTGCCAGCTCGACCAGTAGCACAGATACGCAGTATTTT. Amino acids: CASSTSSTDTQYF.

The genes are TRBV19 and TRBJ1-4; no clear D. The germline gives CDR1 LNHDA, CDR2 SQIVND (reference sequence). Between the trimmed V and J ends, which lost 2 bases and 8 bases, there was a span of 12 bases. CDR3 size: 14 residues. DNA for the CDR3: TGTGCCAGTAGTATAAAGGGATGGTCGGAAAAACTGTTTTTT. As protein: CASSIKGWSEKLFF. The full variable domain, its missing parts supplied by reference TRBV19 and TRBJ1-4, is DGGITQSPKYLFRKEGQNVTLSCEQNLNHDAMYWYRQDPGQGLRLIYYSQIVNDFQKGDIAEGYSVSREKKESFPLTVTSAQKNPTAFYLCASSIKGWSEKLFFGSGTQLSVL.

The count of this clone is one. The V gene is TRBV30, the J gene TRBJ1-2; D is undetermined. The CDR3 runs 12 residues. V was cut by 0 bases and J by 5 bases, with 7 bases left in between. Looked up from germline, CDR1 is GTSNPN and CDR2 is SVGIG (reference sequence). CDR3 DNA sequence: TGTGCCTGGAGTGTACGGTGGTATGGCTACACCTTC. Amino acid sequence: CAWSVRWYGYTF.

The chain uses TRBV5-1 and TRBJ1-1, with D perhaps matching TRBD1 (6 bases). Germline CDR1 is SGHRS and CDR2 is YFSETQ. This CDR3 has 15 amino acids. V lost 4 bases to trimming and J lost 0 bases, with 13 bases between them. The CDR3 sequence is CASSPRQALNTEAFF. The CDR3 coding sequence is TGCGCCAGCAGCCCGCGACAGGCCCTGAACACTGAAGCTTTCTTT.

This chain joins TRBV19 and TRBJ2-7; TRBD2 matches at 13 bases. Germline CDR1 and CDR2: LNHDA and SQIVND (reference sequence). J was trimmed by 5 bases and V by 6 bases; bases with no gene match: 7. CDR3 size: 15 residues. The CDR3 sequence: CASRPGTSGTHEQYF. The CDR3 nucleotides are TGTGCCAGTAGGCCCGGGACTAGCGGGACTCACGAGCAGTACTTC.

V is TRBV7-6 and J is TRBJ2-5, with D perhaps matching TRBD1 (5 bases). Germline values: CDR1 SGHVS, CDR2 FNYEAQ. V lost 6 bases and J 1 base, leaving 12 bases between the germline ends. This CDR3 has 14 amino acids. The CDR3: CASSPQGAQETQYF. CDR3 in DNA: TGTGCCAGCAGTCCGCAGGGTGCCCAAGAGACCCAGTACTTC.

V and J are TRBV14 and TRBJ1-1, with a possible D match to TRBD1 (5 bases). V was clipped by 2 bases and J by 1 base, with 8 bases between them. The germline CDR1 and CDR2 sequences are SGHDN and FVKESK. The CDR3 has 14 residues. DNA for the CDR3: TGTGCCAGCAGCCAACGGGGCCGGAACACTGAAGCTTTCTTT. It codes for CASSQRGRNTEAFF.

The chain recombines TRBV4-1 with TRBJ1-2; weak D call: TRBD1 (5 bases). The CDR3 is 13 amino acids. The V gene lost 1 base and the J gene lost 7 bases, with 10 bases spanning the gap. Germline V CDR1 and CDR2: MGHRA, YSYEKL. CDR3 loop: CASSQVGVSGYTF. The CDR3 nucleotides read TGCGCCAGCAGCCAAGTAGGGGTTAGTGGCTACACCTTC.

CDR3 DNA: TGCGCCAGCAGCCAAAACACCCACAGGGGCTATGGCTACACCTTC. Translated: CASSQNTHRGYGYTF. The rearrangement links TRBV4-1 to TRBJ1-2, with TRBD1 matching over 7 bases. J was trimmed by 4 bases and V by 2 bases; bases with no gene match: 7. This CDR3 region has 15 residues. The germline V gene has CDR1 MGHRA and CDR2 YSYEKL.

The chain has TRBV6-1 and TRBJ2-3, with 8 bases that match TRBD2. Germline CDR1 reads MNHNS; CDR2 reads SASEGT. The CDR3 length is 15 residues. V gave up 2 bases and J gave up 5 bases; unmatched junction bases: 6. CDR3 sequence: CASSEFGGAGDTQYF. In DNA form, the CDR3 reads TGTGCCAGCAGTGAATTCGGGGGGGCCGGAGATACGCAGTATTTT.

The chain joins TRBV6-4 to TRBJ2-3; TRBD2 might be the D (5 bases). The CDR3 loop spans 15 amino acids. V shed 4 bases and J shed 0 bases, with 11 bases lying between them. Germline-derived CDR1 and CDR2 are MRHNA and SNTAGT. CDR3: CASSVGTGSTDTQYF. CDR3 nucleotide sequence: TGTGCCAGCAGTGTAGGTACGGGGAGCACAGATACGCAGTATTTT.